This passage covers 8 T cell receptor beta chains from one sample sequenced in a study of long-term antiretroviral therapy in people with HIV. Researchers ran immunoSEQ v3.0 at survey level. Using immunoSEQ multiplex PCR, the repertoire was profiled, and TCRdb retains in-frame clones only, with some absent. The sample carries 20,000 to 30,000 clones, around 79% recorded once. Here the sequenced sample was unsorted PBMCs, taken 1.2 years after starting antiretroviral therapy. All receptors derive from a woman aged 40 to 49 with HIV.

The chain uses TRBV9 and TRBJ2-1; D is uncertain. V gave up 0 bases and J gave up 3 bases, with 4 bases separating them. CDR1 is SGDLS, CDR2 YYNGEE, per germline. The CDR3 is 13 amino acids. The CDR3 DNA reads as TGTGCCAGCAGCGTAGCCGGCTACAATGAGCAGTTCTTC. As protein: CASSVAGYNEQFF.

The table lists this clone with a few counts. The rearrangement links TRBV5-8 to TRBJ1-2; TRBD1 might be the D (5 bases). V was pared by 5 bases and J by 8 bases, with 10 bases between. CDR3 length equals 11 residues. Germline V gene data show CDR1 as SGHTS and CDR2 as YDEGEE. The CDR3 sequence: CASRRQSGYTF. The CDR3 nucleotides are TGTGCCAGCAGAAGACAGTCCGGCTACACCTTC.

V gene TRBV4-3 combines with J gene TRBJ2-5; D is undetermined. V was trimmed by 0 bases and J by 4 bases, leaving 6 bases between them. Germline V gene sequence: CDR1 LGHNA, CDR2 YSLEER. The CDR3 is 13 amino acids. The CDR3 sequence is CASSQEIRETQYF. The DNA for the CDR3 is TGCGCCAGCAGCCAAGAGATCAGAGAGACCCAGTACTTC.

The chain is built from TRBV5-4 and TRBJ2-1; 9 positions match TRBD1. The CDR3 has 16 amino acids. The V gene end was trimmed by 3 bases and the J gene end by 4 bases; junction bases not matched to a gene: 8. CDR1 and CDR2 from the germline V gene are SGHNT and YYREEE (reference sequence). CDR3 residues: CASSSTGTGLYNEQFF. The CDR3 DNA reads TGTGCCAGCAGCTCTACCGGGACAGGGCTTTACAATGAGCAGTTCTTC.

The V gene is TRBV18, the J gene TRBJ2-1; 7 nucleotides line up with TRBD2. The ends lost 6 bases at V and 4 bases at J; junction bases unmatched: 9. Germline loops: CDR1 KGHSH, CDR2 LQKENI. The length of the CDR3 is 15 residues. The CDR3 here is CASSRDYGSYNEQFF. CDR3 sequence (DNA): TGTGCCAGCTCCCGGGACTATGGGTCATACAATGAGCAGTTCTTC.

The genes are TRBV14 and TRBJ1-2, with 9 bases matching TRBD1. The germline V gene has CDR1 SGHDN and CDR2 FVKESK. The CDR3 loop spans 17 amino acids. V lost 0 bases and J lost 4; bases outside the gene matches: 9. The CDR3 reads CASSQDLSQGAGYGYTF. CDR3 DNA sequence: TGTGCCAGCAGCCAAGATCTATCACAGGGGGCTGGCTATGGCTACACCTTC. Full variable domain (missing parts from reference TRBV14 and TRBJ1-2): EAGVTQFPSHSVIEKGQTVTLRCDPISGHDNLYWYRRVMGKEIKFLLHFVKESKQDESGMPNNRFLAERTGGTYSTLKVQPAELEDSGVYFCASSQDLSQGAGYGYTFGSGTRLTVV.

The CDR3 DNA reads TGTGCCAGCAGTTTCCAGGGGGGCTACGAGCAGTACTTC. Its protein is CASSFQGGYEQYF. This chain uses TRBV27 with TRBJ2-7, with a tentative D call TRBD1 (7 bases). The CDR3 extends over 13 amino acids. Deletions cut 3 bases from V and 3 bases from J, with 9 bases between. Germline V gene sequence: CDR1 MNHEY, CDR2 SMNVEV (reference sequence).

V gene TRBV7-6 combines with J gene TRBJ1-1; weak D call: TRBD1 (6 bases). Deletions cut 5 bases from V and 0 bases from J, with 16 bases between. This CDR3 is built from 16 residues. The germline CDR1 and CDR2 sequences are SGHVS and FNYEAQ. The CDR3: CASSQGVQGLNTEAFF. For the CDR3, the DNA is TGTGCCAGCAGCCAAGGGGTACAGGGCTTGAACACTGAAGCTTTCTTT.